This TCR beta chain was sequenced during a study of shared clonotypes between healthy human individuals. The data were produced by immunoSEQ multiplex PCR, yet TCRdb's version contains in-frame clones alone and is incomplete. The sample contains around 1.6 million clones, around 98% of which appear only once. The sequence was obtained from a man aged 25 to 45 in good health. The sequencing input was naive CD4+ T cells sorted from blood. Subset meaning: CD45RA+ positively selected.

CDR3 residues: CASSKTGGSYEQYF. DNA for the CDR3: TGTGCCAGCAGTAAAACAGGGGGGAGTTACGAGCAGTACTTC. This chain joins TRBV6-1 and TRBJ2-7, with TRBD1 matching over 8 bases. Trimming cost V 5 bases and J 4 bases; bases outside gene matches: 7. The CDR3 loop spans 14 amino acids. Germline CDR1 is MNHNS and CDR2 is SASEGT.